This T cell receptor (beta chain) was captured by sequencing in a study of sequential checkpoint blockade in melanoma. Study background: Randomization was 1:1 between first-line nivolumab→ipilimumab and ipilimumab→nivolumab.

Some clones are missing from TCRdb's copy, which holds only in-frame ones; the method was immunoSEQ multiplex PCR. This table has about 20,000 clones, about three fifths appearing once. Germline V CDR1 and CDR2: SGHDT, YYEEEE. The junction had 3 bases not matched to a gene; V was cut back by 3 bases and J by 2 bases. This CDR3 comprises 14 residues. This clone counts as medium-sized. Treatment in this sample: randomized to nivolumab then ipilimumab (arm A) or the reverse (arm B). Sample: CD8+ T cells sorted from blood (inferred from file names), taken from a patient given nivolumab and ipilimumab in sequence. The chain uses TRBV5-6 and TRBJ2-7, with 9 bases lining up with TRBD1. This sequence originates from a human donor with melanoma. The DNA for the CDR3 is TGTGCCAGCAGCTCCGGGACAGGGACCTACGAGCAGTACTTC. This encodes CASSSGTGTYEQYF.